This T cell receptor beta chain was identified during a study of T cell changes during pregnancy in multiple sclerosis. The data were produced by immunoSEQ multiplex PCR, yet TCRdb's version contains in-frame clones alone and is incomplete. This table has approximately 20,000 clones, about 87% appearing once. The CDR3 covers 16 residues. CDR1 and CDR2 (germline): SGHTA, FQGNSA. V lost 5 bases and J lost 1; bases outside the gene matches: 11. This receptor was taken from a female donor in good health, enrolled as a control in a pregnancy study. This specimen was CD8+ T cells from peripheral blood mononuclear cells, taken after pregnancy. The chain employs TRBV7-2 and TRBJ2-7; 7 bases align to TRBD1. For the CDR3, the DNA is TGTGCCAGCAGCCCAAATACGGTCAGGGGGTCCTACGAGCAGTACTTC. Residues: CASSPNTVRGSYEQYF.